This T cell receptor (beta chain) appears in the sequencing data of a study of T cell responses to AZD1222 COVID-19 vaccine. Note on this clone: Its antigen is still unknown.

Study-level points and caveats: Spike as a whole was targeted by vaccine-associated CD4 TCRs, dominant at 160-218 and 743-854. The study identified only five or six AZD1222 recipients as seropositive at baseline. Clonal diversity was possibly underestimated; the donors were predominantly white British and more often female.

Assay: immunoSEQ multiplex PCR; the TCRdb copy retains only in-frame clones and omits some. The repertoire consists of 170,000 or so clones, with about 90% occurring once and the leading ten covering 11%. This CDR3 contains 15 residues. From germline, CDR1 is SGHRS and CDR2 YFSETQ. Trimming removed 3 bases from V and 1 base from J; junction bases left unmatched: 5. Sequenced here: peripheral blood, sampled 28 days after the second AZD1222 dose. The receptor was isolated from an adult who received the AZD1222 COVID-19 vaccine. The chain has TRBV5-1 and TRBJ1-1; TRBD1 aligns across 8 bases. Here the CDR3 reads CASSSGQAKNTEAFF. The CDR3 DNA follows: TGCGCCAGCAGCTCGGGACAGGCGAAGAACACTGAAGCTTTCTTT.